This entry lists 12 T cell receptor beta chains sequenced from one sample in a study of cytomegalovirus exposure and HLA in healthy donors (dated by TCRdb to about 2017). The library was generated by the immunoSEQ multiplex PCR assay. For the multiplex PCR, a mixture combining 60 forward primers for TCR Vbeta segments and 13 reverse primers for TCR Jbeta segments was used. TCRdb holds this immuneACCESS table with in-frame rearrangements only. Some clones are missing; in checked studies, unresolved V genes explain under half, and the rest has no known cause. The sample yields some 200,000 clones; under 90% were counted once. The ten largest clones capture about 0.1% of the sample. Sequences were obtained from PBMCs. The receptor source for this set is a boy aged 2 to 10 in good health and CMV-seronegative.

This clone was observed a few times. This chain links TRBV2 with TRBJ2-7; the D gene is possibly TRBD1 (6 bases). Trimming left V 4 bases short and J 4 bases short, with 11 bases between. Germline V gives CDR1 SNHLY, CDR2 FYNNEI. The CDR3 is made up of 13 amino acids. In DNA, the CDR3 is TGTGCCAGCAGTGGGGACCAGGGGTACGAGCAGTACTTC. It specifies CASSGDQGYEQYF.

This clone was detected once. The chain is built from TRBV7-3 and TRBJ2-3; TRBD2 matches 9 bases. Germline-derived CDR1 and CDR2 are SGHTA and FQGTGA. The CDR3 has 16 amino acids. After removal of 0 bases from V and 6 bases from J, the junction contained 7 bases not matched to a gene. The CDR3 nucleotides are TGTGCCAGCAGCTTAACGGGGCGGGGGGGCTCTGATACGCAGTATTTT. Its translation is CASSLTGRGGSDTQYF.

CDR3 sequence (DNA): TGTGCCAGCAGCCACGTGGACAGGGTGGTGGAGCAGTACTTC. This sequence encodes CASSHVDRVVEQYF. The chain has TRBV7-9 and TRBJ2-7; TRBD1 agrees at 8 bases. The V gene's germline CDR1 is SEHNR and CDR2 FQNEAQ (reference sequence). The CDR3 consists of 14 residues. V lost 5 bases, J lost 7 bases, and 10 bases stayed unmatched.

This clone was seen more than once but under ten times. The chain employs TRBV27 and TRBJ2-7, with 8 positions matching TRBD1. V lost 5 bases to trimming and J lost 2 bases; unmatched junction nucleotides: 8. Germline loops: CDR1 MNHEY, CDR2 SMNVEV (reference sequence). CDR3 length: 15 residues. The DNA for the CDR3 is TGTGCCAGCAGTCCAGACAGGGGATCCCCCTACGAGCAGTACTTC. It yields the protein CASSPDRGSPYEQYF.

The genes are TRBV9 and TRBJ2-3; 9 bases are shared with TRBD1. The CDR3 has 16 amino acids. V lost 0 bases, J lost 3 bases, and 5 bases stayed unmatched. Per the germline V gene, CDR1 is SGDLS and CDR2 is YYNGEE. In nucleotides, the CDR3 is TGTGCCAGCAGCGTAGGGACAGGGGAAGGGACAGATACGCAGTATTTT. Translated, it gives CASSVGTGEGTDTQYF.

This rearrangement joins TRBV15 to TRBJ1-4; D not certain. The V gene's germline CDR1 is LNHNV and CDR2 YYDKDF (reference sequence). This CDR3 has 13 amino acids. Trimming shortened V by 8 bases and J by 7 bases, and 14 bases separated the two germline ends. CDR3 protein: CATPQVIGEKLFF. CDR3 coding DNA: TGTGCCACCCCCCAAGTAATCGGTGAAAAACTGTTTTTT. Supplemented by reference TRBV15 and TRBJ1-4, the full variable domain reads DAMVIQNPRYQVTQFGKPVTLSCSQTLNHNVMYWYQQKSSQAPKLLFHYYDKDFNNEADTPDNFQSRRPNTSFCFLDIRSPGLGDTAMYLCATPQVIGEKLFFGSGTQLSVL.

The chain uses TRBV5-4 and TRBJ2-7; 8 nucleotides match TRBD1. This CDR3 contains 15 residues. Trimming at V came to 3 bases and at J to 1 base, leaving 6 bases not matched to a gene. Germline CDR1 SGHNT, CDR2 YYREEE (reference sequence). The CDR3 is CASSSGQGQSYEQYF. The CDR3 DNA reads as TGTGCCAGCAGCTCAGGACAGGGTCAGTCCTACGAGCAGTACTTC.

This clone was picked up a small number of times. This sequence joins TRBV28 and TRBJ2-7; tentatively, D is TRBD2 (6 bases). The CDR3 consists of 13 residues. Per the germline V gene, CDR1 is MDHEN and CDR2 is SYDVKM. V lost 3 bases and J 2 bases, leaving 8 bases between the germline ends. The CDR3 DNA is TGTGCCAGCAGTTTTAGCGGAACCTACGAGCAGTACTTC. Translating gives CASSFSGTYEQYF.

V usage is TRBV6-4 and J usage is TRBJ2-5; 8 positions agree with TRBD1. TRBJ2-7 matches the DNA end more closely, so the J call is doubtful. This CDR3 spans 15 amino acids. Germline CDR1 and CDR2: MRHNA and SNTAGT. The CDR3 spells CASSFTGTGTYEQYF. The CDR3 bases are TGTGCCAGCAGTTTCACGGGGACAGGAACCTACGAGCAGTACTTC.

The genes are TRBV4-1 and TRBJ1-2; 8 bases agree with TRBD1. This CDR3 contains 12 residues. J was trimmed by 8 bases and V by 4 bases; bases with no gene match: 3. The V gene's germline CDR1 is MGHRA and CDR2 YSYEKL. The CDR3 region has the DNA TGCGCCAGCAGCCTGACAGGGGCGGGCTACACCTTC. Protein product: CASSLTGAGYTF.

The chain is built from TRBV4-3 and TRBJ1-2; D is perhaps TRBD1 (6 bases). Trimming left V 1 base short and J 8 bases short, with 17 bases between. This CDR3 has 15 amino acids. Looked up from germline, CDR1 is LGHNA and CDR2 is YSLEER. CDR3 nucleotides: TGCGCCAGCAGCCAAGGAACCTCAGGGGTTGGCGGCTACACCTTC. It codes for CASSQGTSGVGGYTF.

This clone was recorded a few times. V gene TRBV9 combines with J gene TRBJ2-5, with 10 bases fitting TRBD2. This CDR3 has 16 residues. The V segment lost 0 bases and the J segment 5 bases; nucleotides outside the gene matches: 7. CDR1 is SGDLS, CDR2 YYNGEE, per germline. Written as DNA, the CDR3 is TGTGCCAGCAGCGTAGGGAGCGGGGGGGCCGTGGAGACCCAGTACTTC. Translated, it gives CASSVGSGGAVETQYF.